This T cell receptor beta chain was recovered during a study of blood T cell repertoires in COVID-19. Study-level information: Material from acute and convalescent COVID-19 was sourced from the United States, Italy and Spain. Sources were T cells, B-cell-depleted T cells, or PBMCs; the material itself was cDNA or gDNA.

CDR1 is LGHDT, CDR2 YNNKEL, per germline (reference sequence). The CDR3 is 14 residues long. V was pared by 1 base and J by 7 bases, with 6 bases of the junction left unmatched. This clone appeared a single time. In the original processing: Amplification from reference gene primers served as the basis for estimated nucleated cell counts. TCRdb keeps only in-frame clones here, not all; method: immunoSEQ multiplex PCR. Clonal size and the V and J genes are those of that table, whereas D and trimming came from the DNA. The data contain 110,000 or so clones, about four fifths of them singletons. The sample consisted of peripheral blood. This sequence joins TRBV3-1 (or the pseudogene TRBV3-2) and TRBJ1-2; TRBD1 aligns across 7 bases. This receptor was taken from a woman aged 40 to 50 with acute or convalescent COVID-19. The DNA of the CDR3 is TGTGCCAGCAGCCAAGGATGGGGGACAGCTGGCTACACCTTC. Protein: CASSQGWGTAGYTF.